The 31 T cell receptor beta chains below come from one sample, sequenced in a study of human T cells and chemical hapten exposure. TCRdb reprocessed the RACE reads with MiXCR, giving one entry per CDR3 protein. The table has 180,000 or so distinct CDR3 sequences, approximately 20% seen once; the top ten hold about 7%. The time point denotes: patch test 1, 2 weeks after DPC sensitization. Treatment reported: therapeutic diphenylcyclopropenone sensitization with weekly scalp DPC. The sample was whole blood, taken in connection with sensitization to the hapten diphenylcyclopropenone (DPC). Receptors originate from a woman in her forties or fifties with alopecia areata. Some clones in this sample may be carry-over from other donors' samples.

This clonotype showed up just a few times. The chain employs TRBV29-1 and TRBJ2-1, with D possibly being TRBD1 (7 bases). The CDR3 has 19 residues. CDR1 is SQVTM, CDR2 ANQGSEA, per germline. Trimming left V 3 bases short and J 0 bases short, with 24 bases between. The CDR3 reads CSVEGDSGFRVRSYNEQFF. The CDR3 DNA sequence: TGCAGCGTTGAGGGGGACAGCGGGTTCCGGGTTCGCTCCTACAATGAGCAGTTCTTC.

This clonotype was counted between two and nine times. CDR3 amino acids: CASSFGGASSYEQYF. CDR3 DNA: TGTGCCAGCAGTTTCGGCGGGGCCTCCTCCTACGAGCAGTACTTC. V gene TRBV27 combines with J gene TRBJ2-7; TRBD2 is a possible D gene (6 bases). V shed 3 bases and J shed 0 bases, with 12 bases lying between them. CDR1 MNHEY and CDR2 SMNVEV come from the germline V gene (reference sequence). This CDR3 spans 15 amino acids.

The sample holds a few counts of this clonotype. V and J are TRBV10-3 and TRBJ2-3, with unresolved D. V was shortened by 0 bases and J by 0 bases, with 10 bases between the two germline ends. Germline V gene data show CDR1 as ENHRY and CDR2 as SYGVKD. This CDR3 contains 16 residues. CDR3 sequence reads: CAISESQHSSTDTQYF. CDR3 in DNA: TGTGCCATCAGTGAGTCGCAGCACTCTAGCACAGATACGCAGTATTTT.

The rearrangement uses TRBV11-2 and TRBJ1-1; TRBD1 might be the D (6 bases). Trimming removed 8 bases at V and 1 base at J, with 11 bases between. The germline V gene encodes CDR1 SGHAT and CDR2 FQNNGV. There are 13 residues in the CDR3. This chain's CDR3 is CASGRTENTEAFF. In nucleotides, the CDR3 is TGTGCCAGCGGTCGGACAGAGAACACTGAAGCTTTCTTT. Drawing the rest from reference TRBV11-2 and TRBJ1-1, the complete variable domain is EAGVAQSPRYKIIEKRQSVAFWCNPISGHATLYWYQQILGQGPKLLIQFQNNGVVDDSQLPKDRFSAERLKGVDSTLKIQPAKLEDSAVYLCASGRTENTEAFFGQGTRLTVV.

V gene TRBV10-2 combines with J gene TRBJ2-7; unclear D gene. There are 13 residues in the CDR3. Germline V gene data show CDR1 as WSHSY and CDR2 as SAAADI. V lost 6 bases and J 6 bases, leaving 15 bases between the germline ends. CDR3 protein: CASREDQYSEQYF. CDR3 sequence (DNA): TGCGCCAGCAGAGAAGACCAATATTCCGAGCAGTACTTC.

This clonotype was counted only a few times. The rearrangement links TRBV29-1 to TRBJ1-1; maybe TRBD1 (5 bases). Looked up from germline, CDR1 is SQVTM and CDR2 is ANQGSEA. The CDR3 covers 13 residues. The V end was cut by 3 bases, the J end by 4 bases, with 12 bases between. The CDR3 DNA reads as TGCAGCGTTGATGGGGCAGCTTTCACTGAAGCTTTCTTT. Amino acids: CSVDGAAFTEAFF.

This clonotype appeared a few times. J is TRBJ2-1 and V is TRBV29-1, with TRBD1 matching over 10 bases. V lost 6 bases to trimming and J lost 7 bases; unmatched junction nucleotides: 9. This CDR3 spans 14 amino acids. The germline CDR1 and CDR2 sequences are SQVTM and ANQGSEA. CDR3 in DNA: TGCAGCGTAAATGGACAGGGGGTTACAAATGAGCAGTTCTTC. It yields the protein CSVNGQGVTNEQFF.

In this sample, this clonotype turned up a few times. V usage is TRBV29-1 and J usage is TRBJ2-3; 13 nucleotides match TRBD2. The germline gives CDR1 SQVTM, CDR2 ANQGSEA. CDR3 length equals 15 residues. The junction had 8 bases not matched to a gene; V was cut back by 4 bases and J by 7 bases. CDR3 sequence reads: CSVVGLAGELYTQYF. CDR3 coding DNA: TGCAGCGTTGTTGGACTAGCGGGAGAGTTATATACGCAGTATTTT.

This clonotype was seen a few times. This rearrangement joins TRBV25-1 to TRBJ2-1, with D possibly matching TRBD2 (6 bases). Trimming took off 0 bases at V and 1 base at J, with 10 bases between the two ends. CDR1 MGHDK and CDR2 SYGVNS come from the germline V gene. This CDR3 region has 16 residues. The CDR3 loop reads CASSEYPGTSYNEQFF. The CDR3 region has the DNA TGTGCCAGCAGTGAATATCCCGGGACTTCCTACAATGAGCAGTTCTTC.

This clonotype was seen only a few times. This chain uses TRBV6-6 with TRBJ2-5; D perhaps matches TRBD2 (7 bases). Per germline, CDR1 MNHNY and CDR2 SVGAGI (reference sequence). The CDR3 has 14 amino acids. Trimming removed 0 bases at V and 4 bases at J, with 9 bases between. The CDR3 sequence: CASSYSRGGETQYF. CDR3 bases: TGTGCCAGCAGTTACTCAAGGGGGGGAGAGACCCAGTACTTC.

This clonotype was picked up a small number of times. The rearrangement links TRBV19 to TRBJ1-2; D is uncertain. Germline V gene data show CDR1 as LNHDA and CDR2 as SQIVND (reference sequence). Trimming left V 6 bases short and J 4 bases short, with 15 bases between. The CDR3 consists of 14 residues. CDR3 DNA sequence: TGTGCCAGTAGCCCTTCCGGAGACGCCTATGGCTACACCTTC. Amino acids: CASSPSGDAYGYTF.

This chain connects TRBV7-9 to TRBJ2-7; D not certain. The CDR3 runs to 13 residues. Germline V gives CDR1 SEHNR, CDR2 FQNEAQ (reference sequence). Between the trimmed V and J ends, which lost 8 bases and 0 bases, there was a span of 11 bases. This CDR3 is CASSPRISYEQYF. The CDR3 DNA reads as TGTGCCAGCTCCCCCAGGATCTCCTACGAGCAGTACTTC.

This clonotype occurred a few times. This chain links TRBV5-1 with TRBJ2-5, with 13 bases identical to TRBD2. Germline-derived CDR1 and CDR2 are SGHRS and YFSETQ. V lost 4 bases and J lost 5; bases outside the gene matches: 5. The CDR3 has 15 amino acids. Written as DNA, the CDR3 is TGCGCCAGCAGCCCAGGACTAGCGGGAGACGAGACCCAGTACTTC. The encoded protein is CASSPGLAGDETQYF.

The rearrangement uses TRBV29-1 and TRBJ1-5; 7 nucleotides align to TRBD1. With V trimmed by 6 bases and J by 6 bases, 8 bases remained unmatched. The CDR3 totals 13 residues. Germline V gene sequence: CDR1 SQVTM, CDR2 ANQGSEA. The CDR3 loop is CSVRTGWLQPQHF. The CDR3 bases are TGCAGCGTCCGGACAGGATGGCTTCAGCCCCAGCATTTT.

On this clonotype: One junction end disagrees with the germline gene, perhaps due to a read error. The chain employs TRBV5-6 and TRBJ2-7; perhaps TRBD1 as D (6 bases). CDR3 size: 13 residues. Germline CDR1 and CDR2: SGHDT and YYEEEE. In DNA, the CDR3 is TGTGCCAGCAGCTTTGGAGAAACAGGGACGGCGGACTTC. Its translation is CASSFGETGTADF.

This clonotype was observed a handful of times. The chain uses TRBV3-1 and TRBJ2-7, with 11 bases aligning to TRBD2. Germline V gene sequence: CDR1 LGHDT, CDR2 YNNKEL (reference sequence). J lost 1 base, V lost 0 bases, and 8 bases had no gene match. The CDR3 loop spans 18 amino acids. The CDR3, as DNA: TGTGCCAGCAGCCAAGATCGTTTACTAGCGGGAGCGTCCTACGAGCAGTACTTC. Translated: CASSQDRLLAGASYEQYF.

The CDR3 region is CASSLEVGLTDTQYF. The CDR3 nucleotides are TGCGCCAGCAGCTTGGAGGTCGGCCTCACAGATACGCAGTATTTT. The V gene is TRBV5-1, the J gene TRBJ2-3; D is uncertain. V lost 0 bases and J 2 bases, leaving 10 bases between the germline ends. Germline-derived CDR1 and CDR2 are SGHRS and YFSETQ. The CDR3 spans 15 residues.

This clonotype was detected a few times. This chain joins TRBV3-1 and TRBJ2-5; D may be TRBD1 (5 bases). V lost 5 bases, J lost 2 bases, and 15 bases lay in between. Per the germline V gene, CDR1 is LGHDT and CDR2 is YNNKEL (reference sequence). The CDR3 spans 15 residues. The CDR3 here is CASSNQGLRQETQYF. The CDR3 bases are TGTGCCAGCAGCAACCAGGGTCTCCGGCAAGAGACCCAGTACTTC.

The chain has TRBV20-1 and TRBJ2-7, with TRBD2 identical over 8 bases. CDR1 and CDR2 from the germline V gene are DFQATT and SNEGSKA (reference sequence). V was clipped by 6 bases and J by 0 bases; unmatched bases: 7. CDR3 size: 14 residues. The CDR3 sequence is CSARGLDFSYEQYF. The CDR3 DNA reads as TGCAGTGCGAGGGGACTAGACTTCTCCTACGAGCAGTACTTC.

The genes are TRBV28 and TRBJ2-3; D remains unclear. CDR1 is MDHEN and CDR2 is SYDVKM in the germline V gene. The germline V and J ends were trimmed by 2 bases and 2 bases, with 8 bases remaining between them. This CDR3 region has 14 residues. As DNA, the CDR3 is TGTGCCAGCAGTTTAGGGTTCAACACAGATACGCAGTATTTT. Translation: CASSLGFNTDTQYF.

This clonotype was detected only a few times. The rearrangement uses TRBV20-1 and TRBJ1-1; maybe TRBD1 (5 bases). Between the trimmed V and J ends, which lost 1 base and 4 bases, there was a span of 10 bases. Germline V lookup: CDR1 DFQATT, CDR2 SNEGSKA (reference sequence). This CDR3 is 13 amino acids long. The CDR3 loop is CSARGGGGTEAFF. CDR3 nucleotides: TGCAGTGCTAGAGGCGGGGGTGGCACTGAAGCTTTCTTT.

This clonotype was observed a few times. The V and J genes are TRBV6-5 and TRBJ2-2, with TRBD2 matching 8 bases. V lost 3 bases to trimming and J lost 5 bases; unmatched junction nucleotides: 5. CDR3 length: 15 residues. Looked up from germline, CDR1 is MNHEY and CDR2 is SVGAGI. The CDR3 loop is CASSYLAGFTGELFF. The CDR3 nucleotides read TGTGCCAGCAGTTATCTAGCGGGCTTTACCGGGGAGCTGTTTTTT.

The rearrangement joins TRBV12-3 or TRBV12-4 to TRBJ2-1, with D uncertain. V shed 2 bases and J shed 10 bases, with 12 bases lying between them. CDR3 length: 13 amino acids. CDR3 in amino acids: CASSLPPSPEQFF. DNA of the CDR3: TGTGCCAGCAGTTTACCTCCTAGTCCCGAGCAGTTCTTC.

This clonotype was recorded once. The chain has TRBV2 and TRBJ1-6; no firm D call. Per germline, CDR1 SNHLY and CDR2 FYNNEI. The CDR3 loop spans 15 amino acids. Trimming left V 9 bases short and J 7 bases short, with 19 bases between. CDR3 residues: CASHDFAGSNSPLHF. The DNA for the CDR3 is TGTGCCAGTCATGACTTTGCAGGATCCAATTCACCCCTCCACTTT.

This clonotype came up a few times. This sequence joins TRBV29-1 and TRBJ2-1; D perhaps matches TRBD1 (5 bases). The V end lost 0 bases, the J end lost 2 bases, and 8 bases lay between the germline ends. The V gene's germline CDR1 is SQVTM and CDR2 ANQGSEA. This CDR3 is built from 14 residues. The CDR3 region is CSVEDRVPYNEQFF. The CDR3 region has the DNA TGCAGCGTTGAAGACAGGGTCCCCTACAATGAGCAGTTCTTC.

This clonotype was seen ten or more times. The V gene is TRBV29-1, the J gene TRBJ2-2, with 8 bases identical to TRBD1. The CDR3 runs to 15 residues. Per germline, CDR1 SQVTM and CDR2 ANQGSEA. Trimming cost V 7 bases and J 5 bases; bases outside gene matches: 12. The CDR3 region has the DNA TGCAGCGCTAAAGGACGGACAGGGTCTACCGGGGAGCTGTTTTTT. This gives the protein CSAKGRTGSTGELFF.

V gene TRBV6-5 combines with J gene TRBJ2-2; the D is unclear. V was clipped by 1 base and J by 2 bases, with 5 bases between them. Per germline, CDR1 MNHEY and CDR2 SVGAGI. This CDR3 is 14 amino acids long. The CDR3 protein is CASSYFENTGELFF. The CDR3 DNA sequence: TGTGCCAGCAGTTACTTCGAAAACACCGGGGAGCTGTTTTTT.

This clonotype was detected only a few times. This chain's CDR3 is CASSPSGTSDEQFF. DNA for the CDR3: TGCGCCAGCAGCCCATCCGGGACTAGCGATGAGCAGTTCTTC. The genes are TRBV5-1 and TRBJ2-1, with 10 bases identical to TRBD2. The V and J ends lost 4 bases and 8 bases, in that order; junction bases with no gene match: 6. The germline gives CDR1 SGHRS, CDR2 YFSETQ. The length of the CDR3 is 14 residues.

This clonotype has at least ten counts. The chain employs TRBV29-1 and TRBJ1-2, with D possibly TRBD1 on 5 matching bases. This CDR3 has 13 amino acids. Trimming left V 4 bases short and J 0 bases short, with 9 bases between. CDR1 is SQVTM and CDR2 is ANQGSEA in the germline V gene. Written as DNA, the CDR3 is TGCAGCGTTGGACAGTCGGCTAACTATGGCTACACCTTC. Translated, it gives CSVGQSANYGYTF.

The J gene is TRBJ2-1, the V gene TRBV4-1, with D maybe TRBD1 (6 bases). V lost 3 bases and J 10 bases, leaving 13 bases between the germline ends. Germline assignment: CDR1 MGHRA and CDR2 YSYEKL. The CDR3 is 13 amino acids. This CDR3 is CASSHRNRDEQFF. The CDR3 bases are TGCGCCAGCAGCCACCGGAACAGGGACGAGCAGTTCTTC.

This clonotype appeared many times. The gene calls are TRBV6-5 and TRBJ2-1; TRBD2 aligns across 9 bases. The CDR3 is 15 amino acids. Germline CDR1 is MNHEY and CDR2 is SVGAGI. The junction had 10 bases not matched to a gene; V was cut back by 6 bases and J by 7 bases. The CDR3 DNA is TGTGCCAGCAGGCAGCGGGAGGTAGGTCCGAATGAGCAGTTCTTC. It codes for CASRQREVGPNEQFF.